This T cell receptor (beta chain) stems from a study of blood T cell repertoires in COVID-19. Study-level information: Both acute and convalescent COVID-19 samples were obtained from the United States, Italy and Spain. From T cells, B-cell-depleted T cells, or PBMCs came the material, which was cDNA or gDNA.

The CDR3 sequence is 14 residues long. Germline CDR1 reads SGHKS; CDR2 reads YYEKEE (reference sequence). V lost 2 bases and J lost 2, with 11 bases in between. Sequenced by immunoSEQ multiplex PCR; TCRdb stores in-frame clones only, minus some. This sample has 85,000 to 110,000 clones, with nearly 85% found just once. The chain recombines TRBV5-5 with TRBJ2-7; a possible D gene is TRBD1 (6 bases). The origin of this receptor is a human donor in a cohort sampled during active or convalescent COVID-19. The material sequenced was peripheral blood. CDR3 in DNA: TGTGCCAGCAGCTTACAGGGCAGGACCTACGAGCAGTACTTC. As protein: CASSLQGRTYEQYF.